This TCR beta chain comes out of a study of neurological immune-mediated disorders. Study conclusions and caveats: The study found the most TCR clonal expansion in HTLV-1-associated myelopathy and the least in multiple sclerosis, below healthy controls. There were no CDR3 amino acid sequences shared by expanded clones across subjects, a result suggesting private repertoires in all groups.

As for the cDNA, it was generated by 5'RACE with 10-nucleotide random UMIs. One entry per CDR3 protein results from TCRdb running MiXCR on the 5' RACE reads. The sample has 110,000 or so distinct CDR3 sequences; more than 2.5% are singletons. Per germline, CDR1 MNHNS and CDR2 SASEGT. CDR3 length equals 14 residues. Losses at the gene ends were 3 bases for V and 9 bases for J; bases not matched to a gene: 5. This clonotype has only a few counts. Its target is unknown. The rearrangement joins TRBV6-1 to TRBJ1-6; 7 nucleotides agree with TRBD1. This receptor was obtained from a woman aged 30 to 39 with multiple sclerosis. Sequencing used PBMCs. CDR3 region: CASSDRTGFSPLHF. The CDR3 nucleotides read TGTGCCAGCAGTGACAGGACAGGTTTTTCACCCCTCCACTTT.